These 18 T cell receptor beta chains share one sample of origin, sequenced in a study of T cells in localized non-small cell lung cancer. The table came from immunoSEQ multiplex PCR; TCRdb's copy has only in-frame clones and leaves some out. The sample yields approximately 23,000 clones, around nine tenths seen once. The sample in question was PBMCs, obtained before any cancer treatment. The receptors stem from a man between 35 and 75 years old with stage II lung adenocarcinoma.

The chain couples TRBV5-6 to TRBJ1-1, with unresolved D. The germline V and J ends were trimmed by 0 bases and 0 bases, with 6 bases remaining between them. The CDR3 has 14 residues. Germline CDR1 SGHDT, CDR2 YYEEEE. The CDR3 sequence: CASSLGGVNTEAFF. The CDR3 nucleotides read TGTGCCAGCAGCTTGGGGGGAGTGAACACTGAAGCTTTCTTT. Filled out from reference TRBV5-6 and TRBJ1-1, the complete variable domain reads DAGVTQSPTHLIKTRGQQVTLRCSPKSGHDTVSWYQQALGQGPQFIFQYYEEEERQRGNFPDRFSGHQFPNYSSELNVNALLLGDSALYLCASSLGGVNTEAFFGQGTRLTVV.

This clone was counted once. The V gene is TRBV30, the J gene TRBJ2-2; no reliable D call. Trimming removed 2 bases from V and 7 bases from J, with 23 bases in between. The CDR3 extends over 17 amino acids. Germline CDR1 is GTSNPN and CDR2 is SVGIG (reference sequence). In nucleotides, the CDR3 is TGTGCCTGGAGTCCCATCCCTTCTTCACTGGCAATCGGGGAGCTGTTTTTT. As protein: CAWSPIPSSLAIGELFF.

The rearrangement links TRBV4-3 to TRBJ2-7; the D is unclear. Trimming removed 3 bases from V and 0 bases from J, with 6 bases in between. This CDR3 is 13 amino acids long. The germline CDR1 and CDR2 sequences are LGHNA and YSLEER. The CDR3 here is CASSQWGSYEQYF. In nucleotides, the CDR3 is TGCGCCAGCAGCCAGTGGGGCTCCTACGAGCAGTACTTC.

The gene calls are TRBV11-2 and TRBJ2-5; TRBD2 aligns across 13 bases. Germline CDR1 is SGHAT and CDR2 is FQNNGV. V lost 1 base and J lost 13; bases outside the gene matches: 6. The CDR3 length is 14 residues. Here the CDR3 DNA reads TGTGCCAGCAGCTTAGGGACTAGCGGGGGCCCGGGGTACTTC. It is translated as CASSLGTSGGPGYF.

The V call is TRBV28, the J call TRBJ2-7; no reliable D call. The CDR3 is made up of 12 amino acids. The V gene lost 4 bases and the J gene lost 6 bases, with 10 bases spanning the gap. Germline CDR1 and CDR2: MDHEN and SYDVKM. The CDR3 is CASSSLYAEQYF. CDR3 coding DNA: TGTGCCAGCAGTTCCTTGTATGCCGAGCAGTACTTC. Complete variable domain (other parts from reference TRBV28 and TRBJ2-7): DVKVTQSSRYLVKRTGEKVFLECVQDMDHENMFWYRQDPGLGLRLIYFSYDVKMKEKGDIPEGYSVSREKKERFSLILESASTNQTSMYLCASSSLYAEQYFGPGTRLTVT.

The V gene is TRBV19, the J gene TRBJ1-2; D gene uncertain. Germline V gene lookup returns CDR1 LNHDA and CDR2 SQIVND (reference sequence). V was cut by 4 bases and J by 5 bases, with 5 bases left in between. The CDR3 is 11 residues long. Written as DNA, the CDR3 is TGTGCCAGTAGTAGTCTTTATGGCTACACCTTC. As protein: CASSSLYGYTF.

The gene calls are TRBV5-1 and TRBJ2-7; TRBD1 aligns across 9 bases. V dropped 2 bases and J dropped 0; count of bases not matched to a gene: 6. The germline gives CDR1 SGHRS, CDR2 YFSETQ. The length of the CDR3 is 16 residues. CDR3 protein: CASSFSQGASSYEQYF. The CDR3 region has the DNA TGCGCCAGCAGCTTTTCACAGGGGGCATCCTCCTACGAGCAGTACTTC.

This clone was observed a few times. The chain uses TRBV11-3 and TRBJ2-2, with unresolved D. This CDR3 has 14 amino acids. The germline V gene encodes CDR1 SGHNT and CDR2 YENEEA. With 4 bases removed from V and 6 bases from J, the gap between germline ends came to 12 bases. DNA of the CDR3: TGTGCCAGCAGCTCCCTTGGGCTGGCCGGGGAGCTGTTTTTT. It codes for CASSSLGLAGELFF.

The chain joins TRBV15 to TRBJ1-5; TRBD1 matches 7 bases. V lost 3 bases and J lost 5; bases outside the gene matches: 10. CDR1 and CDR2 (germline): LNHNV, YYDKDF (reference sequence). The CDR3 spans 16 residues. CDR3 sequence reads: CATSRGGQLLDQPQHF. The CDR3 bases are TGTGCCACCAGCAGGGGGGGACAGCTGTTAGATCAGCCCCAGCATTTT. The full variable domain, completed using reference TRBV15 and TRBJ1-5, is DAMVIQNPRYQVTQFGKPVTLSCSQTLNHNVMYWYQQKSSQAPKLLFHYYDKDFNNEADTPDNFQSRRPNTSFCFLDIRSPGLGDTAMYLCATSRGGQLLDQPQHFGDGTRLSIL.

The chain is built from TRBV4-2 and TRBJ2-3; 9 nucleotides match TRBD2. The germline V gene has CDR1 LGHNA and CDR2 YNFKEQ. The J segment lost 3 bases and the V segment lost 2 bases, leaving 6 bases of the junction unmatched. This CDR3 spans 16 amino acids. The CDR3 region is CASSQLSGSSTDTQYF. The CDR3 coding sequence is TGTGCCAGCAGCCAACTTAGCGGGAGTAGTACAGATACGCAGTATTTT.

This chain links TRBV19 with TRBJ1-2; 8 bases are a match to TRBD1. The J segment lost 6 bases and the V segment lost 9 bases, leaving 9 bases of the junction unmatched. The CDR3 runs to 13 residues. The germline V gene encodes CDR1 LNHDA and CDR2 SQIVND (reference sequence). CDR3 sequence (DNA): TGTGCCAGCCTGACAGGGGAAGCTGATGGCTACACCTTC. This encodes CASLTGEADGYTF.

The rearrangement joins TRBV10-3 to TRBJ1-1; D uncertain. CDR3 length: 13 residues. V shed 10 bases and J shed 3 bases, with 15 bases lying between them. Germline V gene sequence: CDR1 ENHRY, CDR2 SYGVKD. CDR3 loop: CATQVTGDTEAFF. Here the CDR3 DNA reads TGTGCCACTCAAGTTACCGGCGACACTGAAGCTTTCTTT.

The V call is TRBV6-5, the J call TRBJ2-3; D possibly corresponds to TRBD2 (6 bases). Trimming shortened V by 4 bases and J by 6 bases, and 14 bases separated the two germline ends. The CDR3 has 14 amino acids. CDR1 MNHEY and CDR2 SVGAGI come from the germline V gene. This CDR3 is CASSFGGAGDTQYF. The CDR3 coding sequence is TGTGCCAGCAGTTTCGGGGGTGCGGGTGATACGCAGTATTTT.

The chain joins TRBV5-4 to TRBJ1-2; D gene unclear. Trimming left V 1 base short and J 0 bases short, with 7 bases between. Germline lookup yields CDR1 SGHNT and CDR2 YYREEE (reference sequence). The CDR3 is 14 residues long. CDR3 sequence: CASSLWAANYGYTF. In DNA form, the CDR3 reads TGTGCCAGCAGCTTGTGGGCCGCTAACTATGGCTACACCTTC.

This chain uses TRBV2 with TRBJ1-5; weak D call: TRBD1 (5 bases). V was cut by 1 base and J by 0 bases, with 19 bases left in between. The CDR3 runs 19 residues. CDR1 and CDR2 (germline): SNHLY, FYNNEI. DNA of the CDR3: TGTGCCAGCAGTGAAGGGAGAGGGGCAAAAAGGGATAGCAATCAGCCCCAGCATTTT. This encodes CASSEGRGAKRDSNQPQHF.

The chain is built from TRBV19 and TRBJ2-6; possible D gene TRBD1, 5 bases. CDR3 length: 15 residues. Germline V CDR1 and CDR2: LNHDA, SQIVND (reference sequence). V dropped 10 bases and J dropped 4 bases, with 17 bases sitting between them. The CDR3 nucleotides are TGTGCCACCCTTCCAGGGCTGGCCGGGGCCAACGTCCTGACTTTC. Amino acid sequence: CATLPGLAGANVLTF.

This clone came up once. The rearrangement links TRBV4-3 to TRBJ2-3, with TRBD1 identical over 7 bases. Per germline, CDR1 LGHNA and CDR2 YSLEER. The CDR3 extends over 14 amino acids. V trimming: 3 bases; J trimming: 5 bases; junction bases outside the gene matches: 5. This chain's CDR3 is CASSQGQREDTQYF. DNA for the CDR3: TGCGCCAGCAGCCAGGGACAGAGAGAAGATACGCAGTATTTT.

V usage is TRBV7-9 and J usage is TRBJ2-5; possible D gene TRBD2, 5 bases. The germline gives CDR1 SEHNR, CDR2 FQNEAQ (reference sequence). Between the trimmed V and J ends, which lost 1 base and 7 bases, there was a span of 13 bases. The CDR3 runs 14 residues. The DNA for the CDR3 is TGTGCCAGCAGCTTAGGAGGGTCCGCTGTGACCCAGTACTTC. Its protein product is CASSLGGSAVTQYF.